This TCR beta chain was sequenced during a study of T cell repertoires in cytomegalovirus infection. TCRdb reprocessed the reads via MiXCR and lists one record per CDR3 protein. This sample has hundreds of thousands of distinct CDR3 sequences, with roughly a sixth found just once. Trimming at V came to 4 bases and at J to 5 bases, leaving 9 bases not matched to a gene. The germline CDR1 and CDR2 sequences are MDHEN and SYDVKM. The CDR3 consists of 15 residues. Details on this clonotype: Its antigen is unknown.

Overall study results and limits: There were HLA-C-restricted CMV-specific TCR beta clonotypes dominating the ex vivo response.

The sequencing sample was made of PBMCs. This clonotype was obtained from a human donor in good health (CMV status not recorded). Some clones in this sample may be carry-over from other donors' samples. The chain joins TRBV28 to TRBJ1-1; TRBD1 aligns across 8 bases. The CDR3 region has the DNA TGTGCCAGCAGTTCTCCGTCAGGGGGCGGGACTGAAGCTTTCTTT. It yields the protein CASSSPSGGGTEAFF.